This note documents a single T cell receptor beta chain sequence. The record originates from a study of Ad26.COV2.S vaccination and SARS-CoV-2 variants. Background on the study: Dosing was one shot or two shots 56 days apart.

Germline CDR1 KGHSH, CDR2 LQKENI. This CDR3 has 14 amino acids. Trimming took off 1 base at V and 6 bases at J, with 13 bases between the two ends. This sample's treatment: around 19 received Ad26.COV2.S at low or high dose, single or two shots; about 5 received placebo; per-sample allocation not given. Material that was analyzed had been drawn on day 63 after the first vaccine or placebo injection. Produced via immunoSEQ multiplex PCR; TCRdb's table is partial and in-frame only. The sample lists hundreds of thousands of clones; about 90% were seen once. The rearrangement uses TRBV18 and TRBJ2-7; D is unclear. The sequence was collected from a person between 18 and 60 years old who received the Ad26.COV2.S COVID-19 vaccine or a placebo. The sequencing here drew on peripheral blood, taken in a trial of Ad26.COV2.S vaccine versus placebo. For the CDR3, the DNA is TGTGCCAGCTCACCACTAGAGCCCAGTTTCGAGCAGTACTTC. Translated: CASSPLEPSFEQYF.